Listed here is a single T cell receptor beta chain. The antigen remains undetermined. Sequenced by immunoSEQ multiplex PCR; TCRdb stores in-frame clones only, minus some. This table has fewer than 110,000 clones, roughly 87% appearing once. CDR1 is SGHNT and CDR2 is YYREEE in the germline V gene (reference sequence). V gave up 2 bases and J gave up 3 bases, with 13 bases separating them. This CDR3 is built from 15 residues. The record originates from a study of graft-versus-host responses after intestinal transplantation. Overall study context: Every transplant recipient was induced with anti-thymocyte globulin, then maintained on tacrolimus and steroids for two to four years. Study-level results: GvH clones detected in recipient marrow included some appearing first in ileum or blood. Clonal ratios of graft-versus-host to host-versus-graft in allografts were high for patients exhibiting graft-donor T cell macrochimerism.

Sequenced material: unstimulated CD4+ T cells sorted from spleen or lymph node cells, taken before transplant. This clonotype originated in a human donor who was the organ donor for an intestinal transplant. The J gene is TRBJ2-3, the V gene TRBV5-4; D may match TRBD1 or TRBD2 (5 bases each). The CDR3 DNA sequence: TGTGCCAGCAGCTTAAGAGTGGGGGAGACAGATACGCAGTATTTT. It encodes CASSLRVGETDTQYF.